The 18 T cell receptor beta chains in this list originate from one sample, sequenced in a study of CD8 T cells in ankylosing spondylitis. From the 5' RACE reads, TCRdb called clonotypes with MiXCR, one entry per CDR3 protein. The data contain about 250,000 distinct CDR3 sequences, 15% to 20% of them singletons. Material for sequencing was blood, either unsorted or a sorted T cell fraction (not recorded which). The receptors derive from a male donor with ankylosing spondylitis or in good health (not recorded which).

This clonotype came up a few times. The V gene is TRBV29-1, the J gene TRBJ2-1; D is unclear. Germline V gene sequence: CDR1 SQVTM, CDR2 ANQGSEA. This CDR3 spans 11 amino acids. V lost 6 bases and J lost 8, with 11 bases in between. Here the CDR3 DNA reads TGCAGCGTGTTAATCGACTATGAGCAGTTCTTC. Its protein product is CSVLIDYEQFF.

This clonotype was recorded a few times. This chain connects TRBV20-1 to TRBJ2-3; weak D call: TRBD2 (6 bases). Germline values: CDR1 DFQATT, CDR2 SNEGSKA (reference sequence). The V and J ends lost 0 bases and 10 bases respectively, with 23 bases between them. The CDR3 runs 16 residues. CDR3 bases: TGCAGTGCTAGAGATTCATACGGGCTAGCGAGTTTGGCGCAGTATTTT. Amino acids: CSARDSYGLASLAQYF.

This clonotype has more than one count but fewer than ten. The CDR3 coding sequence is TGTGCCAGCAGTTACTCTGGGATCCCCCACGATGAGCAGTTCTTC. It codes for CASSYSGIPHDEQFF. This chain joins TRBV6-5 and TRBJ2-1, with D unresolved. Trimming took off 0 bases at V and 8 bases at J, with 14 bases between the two ends. The CDR3 has 15 amino acids. Germline V gene lookup returns CDR1 MNHEY and CDR2 SVGAGI.

This clonotype was seen many times. CDR3 bases: TGCAGCGCACTTCAGCTAGCGGGAGGAAACACCGGGGAGCTGTTTTTT. It is translated as CSALQLAGGNTGELFF. V gene TRBV29-1 combines with J gene TRBJ2-2, with TRBD2 identical over 11 bases. The CDR3 runs 16 residues. Germline lookup yields CDR1 SQVTM and CDR2 ANQGSEA. J lost 2 bases, V lost 7 bases, and 9 bases had no gene match.

The chain recombines TRBV29-1 with TRBJ2-6, with unresolved D. This CDR3 contains 14 residues. Germline V CDR1 and CDR2: SQVTM, ANQGSEA. V lost 7 bases to trimming and J lost 0 bases, with 10 bases between them. The DNA of the CDR3 is TGCAGCGCCAGAGAACCCTCTGGGGCCAACGTCCTGACTTTC. This encodes CSAREPSGANVLTF.

The count of this clonotype is one. The rearrangement joins TRBV18 to TRBJ2-3; TRBD1 matches 10 bases. There are 16 residues in the CDR3. Trimming at V came to 2 bases and at J to 3 bases, leaving 5 bases not matched to a gene. Germline-derived CDR1 and CDR2 are KGHSH and LQKENI. The CDR3 coding sequence is TGTGCCAGCTCACCAGCGGGACAGGGGCTAACAGATACGCAGTATTTT. This gives the protein CASSPAGQGLTDTQYF.

The V call is TRBV21-1, the J call TRBJ2-5. TRBV21-1 is given as a pseudogene. This CDR3 spans 11 amino acids. The CDR3 region is CASSRRETQYF. The CDR3 DNA reads as TGTGCCAGCAGTAGGCGAGAGACCCAGTACTTC.

This clonotype occurred a few times. The chain has TRBV12-3 or TRBV12-4 and TRBJ1-2, with unresolved D. Trimming took 1 base from V and 8 from J, leaving 14 bases between them. This CDR3 region has 14 residues. The CDR3 DNA reads as TGTGCCAGCAGTTTAGGGTCGTCACACCGGGGCTACACCTTC. Its translation is CASSLGSSHRGYTF.

V gene TRBV12-3 or TRBV12-4 combines with J gene TRBJ1-5, with D perhaps TRBD1 (6 bases). The CDR3 runs 16 residues. With 2 bases removed from V and 2 bases from J, the gap between germline ends came to 13 bases. The CDR3 sequence: CASSLMGGPGNQPQHF. The CDR3 DNA is TGTGCCAGCAGTTTAATGGGGGGCCCTGGCAATCAGCCCCAGCATTTT.

V is TRBV11-3 and J is TRBJ2-3; D uncertain. Germline CDR1 and CDR2: SGHNT and YENEEA. V was cut by 3 bases and J by 10 bases, with 17 bases left in between. The CDR3 runs 14 residues. The CDR3 sequence: CASSFETVPLPQYF. The CDR3 DNA reads TGTGCCAGCAGCTTCGAGACGGTCCCGCTGCCGCAGTATTTT.

J is TRBJ1-5 and V is TRBV21-1; TRBD1, the D gene given by the table, was not confirmed from the DNA. TRBV21-1 is a pseudogene locus. The CDR3 extends over 16 amino acids. CDR3: CASSGTAPASNQPQHF. The CDR3 DNA follows: TGTGCCAGCAGCGGGACCGCACCGGCCAGCAATCAGCCCCAGCATTTT.

The rearrangement links TRBV29-1 to TRBJ2-7; 10 nucleotides align to TRBD2. The CDR3 extends over 15 amino acids. Germline CDR1 SQVTM, CDR2 ANQGSEA. V was pared by 7 bases and J by 4 bases, with 13 bases of the junction left unmatched. For the CDR3, the DNA is TGCAGCGCCGAATCGGCTAGCGGGAGCGGGTACGAGCAGTACTTC. Amino acid sequence: CSAESASGSGYEQYF.

The chain has TRBV5-6 and TRBJ1-1; D is ambiguous. This CDR3 comprises 14 residues. The germline V and J ends were trimmed by 4 bases and 7 bases, with 17 bases remaining between them. Per germline, CDR1 SGHDT and CDR2 YYEEEE. The CDR3 reads CASSLDGEGREAFF. The CDR3 DNA follows: TGTGCCAGCAGCCTAGACGGGGAGGGTCGTGAAGCTTTCTTT.

This chain uses TRBV29-1 with TRBJ2-1; TRBD1 might be the D (5 bases). Germline V gives CDR1 SQVTM, CDR2 ANQGSEA. CDR3 length: 12 amino acids. V was clipped by 6 bases and J by 7 bases, with 13 bases between them. This CDR3 is CSVKGPQNEQFF. Written as DNA, the CDR3 is TGCAGCGTAAAGGGGCCCCAGAATGAGCAGTTCTTC.

This clonotype has only a few counts. This chain joins TRBV5-1 and TRBJ2-1; tentative D call: TRBD2 (6 bases). The V end lost 4 bases, the J end lost 0 bases, and 14 bases lay between the germline ends. There are 16 residues in the CDR3. The germline V gene has CDR1 SGHRS and CDR2 YFSETQ. The CDR3 sequence is CASSTRDSSSYNEQFF. The DNA of the CDR3 is TGCGCCAGCAGCACTCGGGACTCGAGCTCCTACAATGAGCAGTTCTTC.

This chain uses TRBV27 with TRBJ2-2, with 7 bases matching TRBD2. This CDR3 contains 17 residues. In germline, CDR1 is MNHEY, CDR2 SMNVEV (reference sequence). The ends lost 3 bases at V and 0 bases at J; junction bases unmatched: 7. CDR3 residues: CASSLVLAPANTGELFF. The DNA for the CDR3 is TGTGCCAGCAGTTTGGTACTAGCGCCCGCGAACACCGGGGAGCTGTTTTTT.

This clonotype was detected a few times. This rearrangement joins TRBV29-1 to TRBJ2-3, with 10 bases fitting TRBD2. Germline V gene data show CDR1 as SQVTM and CDR2 as ANQGSEA. This CDR3 has 15 amino acids. V was pared by 7 bases and J by 5 bases, with 12 bases of the junction left unmatched. The CDR3 DNA sequence: TGCAGCGGTTCTCTAGCGGGAGAGGAGAAAGATACGCAGTATTTT. It encodes CSGSLAGEEKDTQYF.

There are a few counts of this clonotype. The V and J genes are TRBV2 and TRBJ1-5; 9 positions match TRBD1. J was trimmed by 4 bases and V by 7 bases; bases with no gene match: 5. Germline V lookup: CDR1 SNHLY, CDR2 FYNNEI. The CDR3 covers 14 residues. In nucleotides, the CDR3 is TGTGCCAGCATGACGGGACAGGGAAATCAGCCCCAGCATTTT. As protein: CASMTGQGNQPQHF.